The 25 T cell receptor beta chains reported below all come from one sample, sequenced in a study of early T cells in non-severe SARS-CoV-2 infection. MiXCR was run by TCRdb on the 5' RACE reads, yielding one entry per CDR3 protein. The data contain tens of thousands of distinct CDR3 sequences, approximately 13% of them seen just once; the ten biggest clones take up 7.5% to 9%. What was sequenced was whole blood. The receptors stem from an adult who was a healthcare worker with PCR-confirmed SARS-CoV-2 infection or an uninfected control (not recorded which).

V usage is TRBV7-7 and J usage is TRBJ2-1; 11 bases agree with TRBD2. The CDR3 contains 15 residues. The trim removed 5 bases at V and 9 bases at J, leaving 9 bases unmatched. CDR1 and CDR2 from the germline V gene are SSHAT and FNYEAQ (reference sequence). The CDR3 DNA follows: TGTGCCAGCAGCACAAGACTAGCGGGAACTGCTGAGCAGTTCTTC. Translating it yields CASSTRLAGTAEQFF. Combining the CDR3 with reference TRBV7-7 and TRBJ2-1 gives the whole variable domain GAGVSQSPRYKVTKRGQDVTLRCDPISSHATLYWYQQALGQGPEFLTYFNYEAQPDKSGLPSDRFSAERPEGSISTLTIQRTEQRDSAMYRCASSTRLAGTAEQFFGPGTRLTVL.

The rearrangement uses TRBV2 and TRBJ2-1; no definite D call. The CDR3 is 15 residues long. Per the germline V gene, CDR1 is SNHLY and CDR2 is FYNNEI. Trimming pared 0 bases from V and 5 bases from J, leaving 11 bases between. The DNA of the CDR3 is TGTGCCAGCAGTGAAGCGCTTCTCCGGGACAATGAGCAGTTCTTC. It translates to CASSEALLRDNEQFF.

The genes are TRBV20-1 and TRBJ2-3; tentative D call: TRBD2 (5 bases). Trimming shortened V by 7 bases and J by 1 base, and 12 bases separated the two germline ends. The germline V gene encodes CDR1 DFQATT and CDR2 SNEGSKA (reference sequence). The CDR3 extends over 13 amino acids. CDR3 nucleotide sequence: TGCAGTGGGGAGCTAGTTGGCACAGATACGCAGTATTTT. As protein: CSGELVGTDTQYF.

This clonotype appeared a few times. This chain joins TRBV19 and TRBJ2-1; 8 bases align to TRBD2. Trimming cost V 8 bases and J 4 bases; bases outside gene matches: 4. The CDR3 is 13 residues long. Germline V gene data show CDR1 as LNHDA and CDR2 as SQIVND (reference sequence). DNA of the CDR3: TGTGCCAGTCAGCGGGAGTTATACAATGAGCAGTTCTTC. Its protein is CASQRELYNEQFF.

The chain joins TRBV28 to TRBJ2-1; weak D call: TRBD1 (5 bases). Deletions cut 6 bases from V and 1 base from J, with 19 bases between. The length of the CDR3 is 17 residues. The germline V gene encodes CDR1 MDHEN and CDR2 SYDVKM. CDR3 in amino acids: CASSPAWGSPSYNEQFF. CDR3 bases: TGTGCCAGCAGCCCGGCCTGGGGCAGCCCTTCCTACAATGAGCAGTTCTTC.

In this sample, this clonotype turned up a few times. The chain recombines TRBV20-1 with TRBJ2-7; TRBD2 is a possible D gene (6 bases). The V gene's germline CDR1 is DFQATT and CDR2 SNEGSKA (reference sequence). The CDR3 is made up of 14 amino acids. With 5 bases removed from V and 1 base from J, the gap between germline ends came to 15 bases. The chain's CDR3 is CSARPGAFSYEQYF. The CDR3 region has the DNA TGCAGTGCTCGCCCGGGAGCGTTTTCCTACGAGCAGTACTTC.

This clonotype showed up just a few times. V usage is TRBV4-3 and J usage is TRBJ2-4; tentative D call: TRBD1 (5 bases). Deletions cut 0 bases from V and 0 bases from J, with 9 bases between. Looked up from germline, CDR1 is LGHNA and CDR2 is YSLEER. The CDR3 is 16 amino acids. The CDR3 sequence: CASSQDGRAAKNIQYF. CDR3 nucleotide sequence: TGCGCCAGCAGCCAAGATGGCAGGGCAGCCAAAAACATTCAGTACTTC.

The chain joins TRBV9 to TRBJ2-3, with D unclear. The CDR3 length is 16 residues. The germline V gene has CDR1 SGDLS and CDR2 YYNGEE. V was shortened by 3 bases and J by 2 bases, with 16 bases between the two germline ends. CDR3 coding DNA: TGTGCCAGCAGCGCGCATGCCCGGGTCAACACAGATACGCAGTATTTT. Amino acid sequence: CASSAHARVNTDTQYF. Based on the CDR3 plus reference TRBV9 and TRBJ2-3, the full variable domain is DSGVTQTPKHLITATGQRVTLRCSPRSGDLSVYWYQQSLDQGLQFLIQYYNGEERAKGNILERFSAQQFPDLHSELNLSSLELGDSALYFCASSAHARVNTDTQYFGPGTRLTVL.

This clonotype was seen only a few times. The V gene is TRBV7-2, the J gene TRBJ2-1, with D maybe TRBD1 (5 bases). The ends were cut back, 0 bases at V and 8 bases at J, with 8 bases in the middle. The CDR3 covers 13 residues. CDR1 is SGHTA, CDR2 FQGNSA, per germline. CDR3 amino acids: CASSLAARDEQFF. In nucleotides, the CDR3 is TGTGCCAGCAGCTTAGCCGCCAGGGATGAGCAGTTCTTC.

The table lists this clonotype with a few counts. V is TRBV6-2 or TRBV6-3 and J is TRBJ1-1; a possible D gene is TRBD1 (5 bases). V lost 3 bases, J lost 6 bases, and 8 bases lay in between. Germline-derived CDR1 and CDR2 are MNHEY and SVGEGT. The CDR3 spans 12 residues. CDR3 bases: TGTGCCAGCAGTTATACGGGGGCTGAAGCTTTCTTT. It is translated as CASSYTGAEAFF.

This clonotype was seen only a few times. The chain links TRBV28 to TRBJ1-5; the D gene is possibly TRBD1 (5 bases). Germline values: CDR1 MDHEN, CDR2 SYDVKM. This CDR3 has 16 residues. Trimming removed 5 bases at V and 0 bases at J, with 14 bases between. In DNA form, the CDR3 reads TGTGCCAGCAGTCCTCCCCGGGGCTATAGCAATCAGCCCCAGCATTTT. Its translation: CASSPPRGYSNQPQHF.

The sample holds a few counts of this clonotype. The J gene is TRBJ2-3, the V gene TRBV29-1; maybe TRBD2 (6 bases). Germline lookup yields CDR1 SQVTM and CDR2 ANQGSEA. This CDR3 comprises 14 residues. V lost 4 bases and J lost 2, with 13 bases in between. CDR3: CSVGGRQNTDTQYF. The CDR3, as DNA: TGCAGCGTTGGGGGGAGGCAGAACACAGATACGCAGTATTTT.

The chain has TRBV7-2 and TRBJ2-1, with D tentatively TRBD1 (5 bases). Germline V gives CDR1 SGHTA, CDR2 FQGNSA. The V gene lost 5 bases and the J gene lost 7 bases, with 12 bases spanning the gap. The CDR3 has 13 amino acids. CDR3: CASSLIDRNEQFF. The CDR3 DNA reads as TGTGCCAGCAGCCTCATCGACAGAAATGAGCAGTTCTTC.

This clonotype was recorded many times. The rearrangement links TRBV5-1 to TRBJ1-3; D gene ambiguous. The CDR3 has 15 residues. Trimming stripped 0 bases from V and 0 bases from J, with 7 bases between. CDR1 and CDR2 (germline): SGHRS, YFSETQ. This chain's CDR3 is CASSLAVSSGNTIYF. In nucleotides, the CDR3 is TGCGCCAGCAGCTTGGCCGTCAGCTCTGGAAACACCATATATTTT.

This clonotype was seen more than once but under ten times. The chain carries TRBV7-3 and TRBJ1-1, with TRBD1 as a possible D gene (6 bases). The CDR3 length is 13 residues. Germline V CDR1 and CDR2: SGHTA, FQGTGA. Trimming cost V 1 base and J 4 bases, with 7 bases left between them. This CDR3 reads CASSLRGATEAFF. The CDR3 nucleotides are TGTGCCAGCAGCTTAAGGGGGGCCACTGAAGCTTTCTTT.

This clonotype appeared many times. This sequence joins TRBV27 and TRBJ2-7; no clear D. This CDR3 is built from 14 residues. The germline gives CDR1 MNHEY, CDR2 SMNVEV (reference sequence). V was cut by 6 bases and J by 2 bases, with 14 bases left in between. This CDR3 is CASSRRYAPYEQYF. CDR3 sequence (DNA): TGTGCCAGCAGCCGCCGGTACGCCCCCTACGAGCAGTACTTC.

This clonotype was seen only a few times. The genes are TRBV5-6 and TRBJ2-7; D call uncertain. Germline V gene lookup returns CDR1 SGHDT and CDR2 YYEEEE. Trimming left V 3 bases short and J 3 bases short, with 1 base between. CDR3 length: 10 amino acids. As DNA, the CDR3 is TGTGCCAGCAGCTACTACGAGCAGTACTTC. It codes for CASSYYEQYF.

The sample holds a few counts of this clonotype. The chain employs TRBV21-1 and TRBJ2-3. TRBV21-1 is marked as a pseudogene. CDR3 length: 11 residues. The CDR3 here is CASSLLHTQYF. For the CDR3, the DNA is TGTGCCAGCAGCCTCCTGCATACGCAGTATTTT.

This clonotype has more than one count but fewer than ten. The CDR3 DNA sequence: TGTGCCAGCAGCCAAACTAGCGGTTCCCAGGGTACGCAGTATTTT. Its protein product is CASSQTSGSQGTQYF. The chain carries TRBV4-2 and TRBJ2-3; 8 bases are shared with TRBD2. Germline lookup yields CDR1 LGHNA and CDR2 YNFKEQ. The V gene end was trimmed by 2 bases and the J gene end by 8 bases; junction bases not matched to a gene: 9. The CDR3 totals 15 residues.

The genes are TRBV20-1 and TRBJ2-5; 9 bases line up with TRBD2. After removal of 0 bases from V and 2 bases from J, the junction contained 10 bases not matched to a gene. CDR1 is DFQATT and CDR2 is SNEGSKA in the germline V gene (reference sequence). CDR3 length: 17 residues. The CDR3: CSARDRLLAGSQETQYF. In DNA form, the CDR3 reads TGCAGTGCTAGAGATCGACTCCTAGCGGGATCACAAGAGACCCAGTACTTC.

There are a few counts of this clonotype. The J gene is TRBJ2-5, the V gene TRBV5-1; the D is unclear. The V end was cut by 0 bases, the J end by 1 base, with 7 bases between. The CDR3 is 14 amino acids. Looked up from germline, CDR1 is SGHRS and CDR2 is YFSETQ. CDR3 loop: CASSLAAAQETQYF. The CDR3 DNA is TGCGCCAGCAGCTTGGCGGCGGCCCAAGAGACCCAGTACTTC.

The table lists this clonotype with many counts. This chain joins TRBV28 and TRBJ1-4; D remains unclear. Trimming removed 1 base from V and 8 bases from J, with 14 bases in between. The CDR3 runs to 15 residues. CDR1 and CDR2 from the germline V gene are MDHEN and SYDVKM. The CDR3 protein is CASSLSWTGAEKLFF. The CDR3 DNA is TGTGCCAGCAGTTTATCATGGACGGGAGCGGAAAAACTGTTTTTT.

Ten or more counts support this clonotype. V usage is TRBV27 and J usage is TRBJ1-5, with D maybe TRBD1 (6 bases). The CDR3 length is 13 residues. The V gene's germline CDR1 is MNHEY and CDR2 SMNVEV (reference sequence). The ends were cut back, 8 bases at V and 7 bases at J, with 15 bases in the middle. The CDR3 DNA follows: TGTGCCAGCGTGGGGGGGGCGGTCCAGCCCCAGCATTTT. This codes for CASVGGAVQPQHF.

This clonotype occurred many times. The CDR3 region is CSARDTRMPGTGGFF. For the CDR3, the DNA is TGCAGTGCTAGAGATACTCGGATGCCCGGGACAGGGGGGTTCTTC. The chain uses TRBV20-1 and TRBJ2-1, with 11 bases lining up with TRBD1. V trimming: 0 bases; J trimming: 15 bases; junction bases outside the gene matches: 13. Germline V gene lookup returns CDR1 DFQATT and CDR2 SNEGSKA (reference sequence). This CDR3 spans 15 amino acids.

V and J are TRBV20-1 and TRBJ1-2; 7 bases agree with TRBD1. The germline gives CDR1 DFQATT, CDR2 SNEGSKA (reference sequence). The junction had 17 bases not matched to a gene; V was cut back by 4 bases and J by 3 bases. There are 17 residues in the CDR3. CDR3 region: CSAIKSGQGDSDYGYTF. The CDR3 nucleotides read TGCAGTGCTATCAAGTCTGGGCAGGGGGATTCGGACTATGGCTACACCTTC.